This TCR beta chain was identified in a study of shared clonotypes between healthy human individuals. Looking at the study overall: There were three CD4 naive, three CD4 memory, two CD8 naive and one CD8 memory plates per donor.

Each subset's genomic DNA was split evenly across several immunoSEQ plates. The repertoire was sequenced with immunoSEQ multiplex PCR; TCRdb's copy has only in-frame clones and lacks some. The sample lists some 1,100,000 clones, about 80% occurring once. The CDR3 length is 18 residues. The V gene's germline CDR1 is SGHVS and CDR2 FNYEAQ. The V end was cut by 0 bases, the J end by 1 base, with 19 bases between. The V call is TRBV7-6, the J call TRBJ2-7, with D possibly matching TRBD2 (6 bases). Sequencing used memory CD4+ T cells from PBMCs. Subset meaning: CD45RA-negative fraction. This TCR derives from a young man in good health. Some clones in this sample may be carry-over from other donors' samples. CDR3: CASSLAQAGTDASYEQYF. In nucleotides, the CDR3 is TGTGCCAGCAGCTTAGCTCAGGCGGGGACTGATGCTTCCTACGAGCAGTACTTC.